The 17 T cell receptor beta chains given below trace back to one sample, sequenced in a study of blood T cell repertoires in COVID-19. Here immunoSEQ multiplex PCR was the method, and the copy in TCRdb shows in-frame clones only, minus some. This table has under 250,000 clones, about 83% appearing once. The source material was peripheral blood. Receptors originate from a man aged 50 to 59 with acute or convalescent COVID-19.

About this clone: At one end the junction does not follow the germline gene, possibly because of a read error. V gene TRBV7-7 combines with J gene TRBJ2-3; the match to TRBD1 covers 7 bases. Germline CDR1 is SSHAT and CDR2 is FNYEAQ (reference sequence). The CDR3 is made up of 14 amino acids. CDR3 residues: CASSSAGTATQQYF. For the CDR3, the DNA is TGTGCTAGCAGCTCCGCCGGGACAGCCACCCAGCAGTATTTT. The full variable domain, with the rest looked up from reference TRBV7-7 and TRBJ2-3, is GAGVSQSPRYKVTKRGQDVTLRCDPISSHATLYWYQQALGQGPEFLTYFNYEAQPDKSGLPSDRFSAERPEGSISTLTIQRTEQRDSAMYRCASSSAGTATQQYFGPGTRLTVL.

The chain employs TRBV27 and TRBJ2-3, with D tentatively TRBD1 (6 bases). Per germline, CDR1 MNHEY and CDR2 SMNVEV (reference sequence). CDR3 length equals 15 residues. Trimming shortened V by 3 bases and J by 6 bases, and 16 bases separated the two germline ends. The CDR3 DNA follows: TGTGCCAGCAGTTTGGGGGCCCGAAAGGGTGATACGCAGTATTTT. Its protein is CASSLGARKGDTQYF.

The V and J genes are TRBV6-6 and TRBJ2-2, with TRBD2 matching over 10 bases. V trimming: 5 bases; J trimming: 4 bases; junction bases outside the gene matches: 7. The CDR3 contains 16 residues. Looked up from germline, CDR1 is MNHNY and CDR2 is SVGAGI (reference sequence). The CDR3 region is CASSISGGTVTGELFF. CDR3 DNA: TGTGCCAGCAGTATTAGCGGGGGGACCGTCACCGGGGAGCTGTTTTTT.

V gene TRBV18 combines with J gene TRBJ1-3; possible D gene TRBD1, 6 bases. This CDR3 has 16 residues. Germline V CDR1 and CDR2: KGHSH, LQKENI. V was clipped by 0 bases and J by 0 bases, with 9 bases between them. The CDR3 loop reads CASSPPRTVSGNTIYF. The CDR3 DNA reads TGTGCCAGCTCACCACCGCGGACAGTCTCTGGAAACACCATATATTTT.

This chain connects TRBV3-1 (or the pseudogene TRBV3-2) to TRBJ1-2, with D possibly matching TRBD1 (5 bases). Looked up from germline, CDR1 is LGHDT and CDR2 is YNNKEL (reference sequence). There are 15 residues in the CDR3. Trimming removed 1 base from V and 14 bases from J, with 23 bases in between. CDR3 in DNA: TGTGCCAGCAGCCAAGTCCTTGGGCCGGGGGACCTACAGACCTTC. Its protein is CASSQVLGPGDLQTF.

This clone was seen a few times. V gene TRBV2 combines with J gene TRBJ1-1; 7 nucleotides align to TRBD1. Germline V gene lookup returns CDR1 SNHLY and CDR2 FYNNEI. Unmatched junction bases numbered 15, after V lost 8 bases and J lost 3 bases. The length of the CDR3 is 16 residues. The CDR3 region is CASSPSGGRFDTEAFF. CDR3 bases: TGTGCCAGCTCTCCTTCAGGGGGGCGATTTGACACTGAAGCTTTCTTT.

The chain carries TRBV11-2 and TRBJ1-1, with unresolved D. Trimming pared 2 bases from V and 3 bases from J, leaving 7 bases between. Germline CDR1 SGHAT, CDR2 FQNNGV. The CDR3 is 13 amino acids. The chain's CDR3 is CASSLLSDTEAFF. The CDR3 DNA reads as TGTGCCAGCAGCTTATTATCCGACACTGAAGCTTTCTTT.

CDR3 protein: CAISEGTSPRETQYF. The CDR3, as DNA: TGTGCCATCAGTGAGGGGACAAGTCCCCGGGAGACCCAGTACTTC. This rearrangement joins TRBV10-3 to TRBJ2-5; D might be TRBD1 (6 bases). Germline V gene data show CDR1 as ENHRY and CDR2 as SYGVKD. Between the trimmed V and J ends, which lost 2 bases and 5 bases, there was a span of 15 bases. The CDR3 totals 15 residues.

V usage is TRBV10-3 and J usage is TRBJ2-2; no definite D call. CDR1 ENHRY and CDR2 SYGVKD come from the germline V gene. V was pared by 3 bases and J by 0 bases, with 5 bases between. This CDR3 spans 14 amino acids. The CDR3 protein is CAISDRSNTGELFF. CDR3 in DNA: TGTGCCATCAGTGACCGGTCGAACACCGGGGAGCTGTTTTTT.

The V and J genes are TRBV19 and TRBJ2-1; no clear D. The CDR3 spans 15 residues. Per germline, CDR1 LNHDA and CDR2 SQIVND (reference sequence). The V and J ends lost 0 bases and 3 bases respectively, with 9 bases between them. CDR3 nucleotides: TGTGCCAGTAGTATAGACCACTCCGACTACAATGAGCAGTTCTTC. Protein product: CASSIDHSDYNEQFF. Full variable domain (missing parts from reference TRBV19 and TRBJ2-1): DGGITQSPKYLFRKEGQNVTLSCEQNLNHDAMYWYRQDPGQGLRLIYYSQIVNDFQKGDIAEGYSVSREKKESFPLTVTSAQKNPTAFYLCASSIDHSDYNEQFFGPGTRLTVL.

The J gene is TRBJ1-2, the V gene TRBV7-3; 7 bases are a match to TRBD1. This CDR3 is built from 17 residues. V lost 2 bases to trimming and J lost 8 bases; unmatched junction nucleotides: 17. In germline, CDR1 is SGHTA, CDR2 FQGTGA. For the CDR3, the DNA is TGTGCCAGCAGCTTAGAGGGGGCGCGTGGTCCTCGTAGCGGCTACACCTTC. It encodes CASSLEGARGPRSGYTF.

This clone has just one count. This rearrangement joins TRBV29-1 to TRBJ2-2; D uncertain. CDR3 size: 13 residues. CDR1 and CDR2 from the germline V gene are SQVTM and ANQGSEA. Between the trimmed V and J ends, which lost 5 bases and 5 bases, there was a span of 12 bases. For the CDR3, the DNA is TGCAGCGTTCGAACGGTTCGTACCGGGGAGCTGTTTTTT. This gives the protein CSVRTVRTGELFF.

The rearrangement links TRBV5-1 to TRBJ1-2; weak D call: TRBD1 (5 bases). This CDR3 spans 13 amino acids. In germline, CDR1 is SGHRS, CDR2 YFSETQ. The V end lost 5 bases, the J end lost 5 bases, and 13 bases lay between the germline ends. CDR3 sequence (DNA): TGCGCCAGCAGTGTAGGGGCTGGGTATGGCTACACCTTC. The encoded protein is CASSVGAGYGYTF.

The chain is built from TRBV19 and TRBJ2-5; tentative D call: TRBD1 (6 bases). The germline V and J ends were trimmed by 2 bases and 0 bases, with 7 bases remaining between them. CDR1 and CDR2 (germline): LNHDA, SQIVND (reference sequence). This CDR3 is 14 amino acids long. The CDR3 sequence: CASSIQGYQETQYF. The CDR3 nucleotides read TGTGCCAGTAGTATACAGGGGTACCAAGAGACCCAGTACTTC.

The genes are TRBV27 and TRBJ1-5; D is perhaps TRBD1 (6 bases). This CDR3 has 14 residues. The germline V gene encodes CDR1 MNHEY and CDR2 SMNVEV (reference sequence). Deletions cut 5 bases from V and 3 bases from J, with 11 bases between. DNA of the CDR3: TGTGCCAGCAGTATACAGGGTAACAATCAGCCCCAGCATTTT. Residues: CASSIQGNNQPQHF.

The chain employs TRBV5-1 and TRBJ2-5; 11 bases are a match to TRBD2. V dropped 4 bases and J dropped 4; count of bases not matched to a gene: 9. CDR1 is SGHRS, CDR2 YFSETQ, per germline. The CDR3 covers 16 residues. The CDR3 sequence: CASSLLASGGRETQYF. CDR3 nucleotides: TGCGCCAGCAGCCTGTTGGCTAGCGGGGGGCGAGAGACCCAGTACTTC.

The CDR3 sequence: CASSLIQTGLGYGYTF. The CDR3 region has the DNA TGTGCCAGCAGTTTAATCCAGACAGGGCTTGGCTATGGCTACACCTTC. The chain carries TRBV28 and TRBJ1-2, with 7 nucleotides matching TRBD1. In germline, CDR1 is MDHEN, CDR2 SYDVKM. After removal of 2 bases from V and 4 bases from J, the junction contained 10 bases not matched to a gene. There are 16 residues in the CDR3.